The clone carrying this TCR beta chain appeared many times. Its antigen is currently unknown. Researchers took RNA transcripts and amplified TCR beta CDR3 regions from them. Investigators did first-round RT-PCR with HTBI primers, then second-round multiplex PCR. One entry per CDR3 protein results from TCRdb running MiXCR on the multiplex PCR reads. In the table there are hundreds of thousands of distinct CDR3 sequences, about a fifth of which are singletons. This sample stems from a study of Graves' ophthalmopathy and Graves' hyperthyroidism. The study's findings and limits: Detected in blood as well were most expanded thyroid clonotypes with frequency above 0.001. Built on 13 signatures, a model told ophthalmopathy apart from stable hyperthyroidism with 87.88% sensitivity and 70% to 82% specificity.

Trimming took 2 bases from V and 4 from J, leaving 17 bases between them. The germline CDR1 and CDR2 sequences are MNHNS and SASEGT. This CDR3 has 16 amino acids. The rearrangement links TRBV6-1 to TRBJ1-1; a possible D gene is TRBD1 (5 bases). Sequencing was carried out using peripheral blood. The TCR sequence derives from a woman between 18 and 29 years old with stable Graves' hyperthyroidism. Some clones in this sample may be carry-over from other donors' samples. The CDR3 nucleotides are TGTGCCAGCAGTGAACCCCCCGGGGCCGTGACCACTGAAGCTTTCTTT. It translates to CASSEPPGAVTTEAFF.